This T cell receptor (beta chain) was identified in a study of T-cell reconstitution after alpha-beta-depleted transplantation in children. Researchers prepared the TCRbeta library using unique molecular identifiers, the study reports. Via MiXCR, TCRdb re-called the PCR reads, giving one row per CDR3 protein. The sample records about 400,000 distinct CDR3 sequences, around 20% being singletons. This clonotype has more than one count but fewer than ten. The V gene's germline CDR1 is MGHDK and CDR2 SYGVNS. This CDR3 has 13 amino acids. V gave up 9 bases and J gave up 2 bases, with 12 bases separating them.

V gene TRBV25-1 combines with J gene TRBJ2-3; D gene unclear. This specimen was PBMCs from the stem cell graft donor, taken from the stem cell graft. The TCR sequence derives from a human donor who donated a stem cell graft to a child with acute myeloid leukemia. CDR3 protein: CASSRSHTDTQYF. As DNA, the CDR3 is TGTGCCAGTTCGAGGAGCCACACAGATACGCAGTATTTT.